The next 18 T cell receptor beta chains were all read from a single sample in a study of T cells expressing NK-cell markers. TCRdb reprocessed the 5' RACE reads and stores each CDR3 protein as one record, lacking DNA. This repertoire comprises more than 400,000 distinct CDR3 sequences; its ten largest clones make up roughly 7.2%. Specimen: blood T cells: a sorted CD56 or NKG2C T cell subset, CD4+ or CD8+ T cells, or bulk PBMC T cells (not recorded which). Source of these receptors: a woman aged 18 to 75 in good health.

The CDR3 protein is CASSSTTGYNEQFF. The chain has TRBV11-2 and TRBJ2-1; TCRdb calls TRBD1, which cannot be checked without DNA. Germline CDR1 and CDR2: SGHAT and FQNNGV. There are 14 residues in the CDR3.

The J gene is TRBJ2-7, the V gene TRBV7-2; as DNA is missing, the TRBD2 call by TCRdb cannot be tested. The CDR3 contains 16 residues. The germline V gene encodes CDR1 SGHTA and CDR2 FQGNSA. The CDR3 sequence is CASRPSGTSGRAEQYF.

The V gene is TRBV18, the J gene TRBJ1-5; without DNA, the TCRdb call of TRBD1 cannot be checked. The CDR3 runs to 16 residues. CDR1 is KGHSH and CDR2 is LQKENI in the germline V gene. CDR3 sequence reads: CASSPPGRGYGQPQHF.

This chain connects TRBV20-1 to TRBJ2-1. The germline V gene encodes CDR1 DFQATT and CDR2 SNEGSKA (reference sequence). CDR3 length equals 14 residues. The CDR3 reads CSASGRRSYNEQFF.

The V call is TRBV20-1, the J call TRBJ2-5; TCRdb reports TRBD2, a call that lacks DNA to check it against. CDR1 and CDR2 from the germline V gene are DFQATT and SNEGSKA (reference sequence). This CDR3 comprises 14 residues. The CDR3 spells CSAPKEPLAETQYF.

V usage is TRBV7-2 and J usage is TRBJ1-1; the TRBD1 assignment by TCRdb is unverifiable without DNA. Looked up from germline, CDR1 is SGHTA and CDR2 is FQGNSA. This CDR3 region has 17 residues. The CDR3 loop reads CASSLGLGEIMNTEAFF.

The CDR3 is CASSHEEGGADTQYF. The rearrangement uses TRBV3-1 and TRBJ2-3; with no DNA, the TCRdb D assignment of TRBD1 cannot be verified. Germline CDR1 reads LGHDT; CDR2 reads YNNKEL (reference sequence). There are 15 residues in the CDR3.

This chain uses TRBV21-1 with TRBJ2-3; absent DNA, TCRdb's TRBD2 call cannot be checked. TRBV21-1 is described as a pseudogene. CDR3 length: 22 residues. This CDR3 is CASSAGTSGIGPLWDNTDTQYF.

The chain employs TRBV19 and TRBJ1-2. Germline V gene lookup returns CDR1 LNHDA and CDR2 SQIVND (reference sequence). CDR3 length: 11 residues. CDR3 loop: CASSRSYGYTF.

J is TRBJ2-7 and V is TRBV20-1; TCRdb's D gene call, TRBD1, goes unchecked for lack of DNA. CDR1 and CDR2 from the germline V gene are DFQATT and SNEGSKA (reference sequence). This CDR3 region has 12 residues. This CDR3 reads CSALTGTYEQYF.

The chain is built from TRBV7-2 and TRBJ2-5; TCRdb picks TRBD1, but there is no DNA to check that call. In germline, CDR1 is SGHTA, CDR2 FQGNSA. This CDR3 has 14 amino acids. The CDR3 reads CASSLYRPRETQYF.

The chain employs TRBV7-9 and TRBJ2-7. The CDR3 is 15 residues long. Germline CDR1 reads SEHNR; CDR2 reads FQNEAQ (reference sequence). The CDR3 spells CASSLTDGSVNEQYF.

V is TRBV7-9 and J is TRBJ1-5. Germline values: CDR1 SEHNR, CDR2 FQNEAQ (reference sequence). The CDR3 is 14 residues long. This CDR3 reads CASSLESLAEPQHF.

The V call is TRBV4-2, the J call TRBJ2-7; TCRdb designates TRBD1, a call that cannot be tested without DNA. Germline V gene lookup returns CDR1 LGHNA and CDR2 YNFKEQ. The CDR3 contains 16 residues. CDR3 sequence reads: CASSQGSPAGLYEQYF.

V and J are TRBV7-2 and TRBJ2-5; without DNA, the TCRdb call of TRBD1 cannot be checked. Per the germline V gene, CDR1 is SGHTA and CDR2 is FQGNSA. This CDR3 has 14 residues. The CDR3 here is CASSKTQGQETQYF.

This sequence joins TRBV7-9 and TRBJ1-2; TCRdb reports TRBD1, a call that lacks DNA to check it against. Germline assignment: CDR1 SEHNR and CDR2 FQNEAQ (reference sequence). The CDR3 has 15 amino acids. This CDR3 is CASILQGAPNYGYTF.

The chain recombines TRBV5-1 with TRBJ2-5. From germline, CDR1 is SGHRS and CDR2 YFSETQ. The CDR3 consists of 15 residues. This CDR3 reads CASSFGQTRSETQYF.

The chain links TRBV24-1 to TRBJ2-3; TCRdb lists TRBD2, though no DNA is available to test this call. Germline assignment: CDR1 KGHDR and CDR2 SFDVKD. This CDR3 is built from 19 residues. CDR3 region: CATSDSFPDFSGSADTQYF.